The 5 T cell receptor beta chains presented below share a single source sample, sequenced in a study of T-cell memory formation after mild COVID-19. MiXCR, applied by TCRdb to the 5' RACE reads, yields one record per CDR3 protein. The table has 150,000 to 200,000 distinct CDR3 sequences, about 28% seen once. Sequencing was carried out using PBMCs or a T cell subset sorted from them (not recorded which). The receptors here all came from an adult woman who had mild COVID-19 (a few samples of this study predate the infection). Cell type and time point are not known.

The chain carries TRBV6-5 and TRBJ2-3; 8 bases match TRBD2. CDR1 is MNHEY, CDR2 SVGAGI, per germline. This CDR3 comprises 17 residues. J lost 4 bases, V lost 0 bases, and 9 bases had no gene match. The CDR3 loop reads CASSYSRQGTRADTQYF. The CDR3 DNA reads as TGTGCCAGCAGTTACTCGCGGCAGGGGACTAGGGCAGATACGCAGTATTTT.

This clonotype came up once. The chain joins TRBV3-1 to TRBJ2-5; D unresolved. Trimming removed 0 bases at V and 6 bases at J, with 8 bases between. This CDR3 contains 13 residues. Germline CDR1 is LGHDT and CDR2 is YNNKEL (reference sequence). CDR3 nucleotide sequence: TGTGCCAGCAGCCAAGATCGGACGCAGACCCAGTACTTC. This codes for CASSQDRTQTQYF.

This clonotype was counted between two and nine times. V usage is TRBV24-1 and J usage is TRBJ2-1, with TRBD2 matching over 13 bases. Trimming at V came to 9 bases and at J to 6 bases, leaving 16 bases not matched to a gene. The germline V gene encodes CDR1 KGHDR and CDR2 SFDVKD. This CDR3 is 18 amino acids long. Here the CDR3 reads CATAGTRTSGSVINEQFF. CDR3 nucleotide sequence: TGTGCCACCGCCGGGACGCGGACTAGCGGGAGTGTCATCAATGAGCAGTTCTTC.

This clonotype was seen ten or more times. CDR3 loop: CASSLYTGELFF. DNA for the CDR3: TGTGCCAGCAGTTTGTACACCGGGGAGCTGTTTTTT. V and J are TRBV7-9 and TRBJ2-2; no definite D call. V was shortened by 6 bases and J by 3 bases, with 5 bases between the two germline ends. The germline gives CDR1 SEHNR, CDR2 FQNEAQ (reference sequence). The length of the CDR3 is 12 residues.

V gene TRBV7-2 combines with J gene TRBJ1-5; D is unresolved. Germline assignment: CDR1 SGHTA and CDR2 FQGNSA. CDR3 length equals 13 residues. Trimming cost V 5 bases and J 5 bases, with 10 bases left between them. DNA for the CDR3: TGTGCCAGCAGCCGTGACCGAGATCAGCCCCAGCATTTT. As protein: CASSRDRDQPQHF.